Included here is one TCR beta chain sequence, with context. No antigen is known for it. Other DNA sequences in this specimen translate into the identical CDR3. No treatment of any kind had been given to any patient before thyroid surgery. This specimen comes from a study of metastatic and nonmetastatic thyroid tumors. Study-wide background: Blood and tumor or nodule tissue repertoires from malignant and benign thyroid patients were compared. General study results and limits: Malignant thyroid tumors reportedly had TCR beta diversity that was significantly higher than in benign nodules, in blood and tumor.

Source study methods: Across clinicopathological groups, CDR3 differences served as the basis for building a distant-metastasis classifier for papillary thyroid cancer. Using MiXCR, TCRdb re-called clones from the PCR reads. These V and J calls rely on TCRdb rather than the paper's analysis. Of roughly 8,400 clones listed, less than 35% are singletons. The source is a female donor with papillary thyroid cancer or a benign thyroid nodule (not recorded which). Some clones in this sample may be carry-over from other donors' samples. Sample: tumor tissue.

The CDR3 region has the DNA TGCGCCAGCAGCTTGGGCGGGAACACTGAAGCTTTCTTT. It specifies CASSLGGNTEAFF. The chain links TRBV5-1 to TRBJ1-1; D remains ambiguous. Germline V gene sequence: CDR1 SGHRS, CDR2 YFSETQ. This CDR3 contains 13 residues. V gave up 0 bases and J gave up 1 base, with 4 bases separating them.